The rows below give T cell receptor beta chains drawn from one sample of a study of T cells after yellow fever vaccination. TCRdb re-called the 5' RACE reads with MiXCR, one entry per CDR3 protein. The sample records 360,000 or so distinct CDR3 sequences, about 9.9% being singletons. Sequencing was performed on PBMCs, taken on the day of the first yellow fever vaccination. These receptors originate from a man between 18 and 29 years old who received the YFV17D yellow fever vaccine. Both conserved end residues are part of each CDR3. The size field is filled for only some rows; it gives once, few, many or a size class.

abundance	v_gene	CDR3aa
-	TRBV5-1	CASSLGVAGSSSTDTQYF
few	TRBV5-1	CASSPRTSGSGGNYGYTF
many	TRBV12-3/TRBV12-4	CASKELAGLSGGVEQFF
many	TRBV10-3	CAISGGGGYNEQFF
once	TRBV5-4	CASSPGLIWPQHF
few	TRBV4-3	CASSQESERAYNEQFF
-	TRBV27	CASSPRRGGINNSPLHF
-	TRBV12-3/TRBV12-4	CASSRRGVEGTQYF
-	TRBV11-2	CASGMRNAGQVAGNTIYF
-	TRBV30	CAWSRSLSSYNEQFF
-	TRBV11-2	CASSSQDGTLGETQYF
-	TRBV20-1	CSARDLTVEAFF
-	TRBV7-2	CASSEKGAWATGEPFF
many	TRBV18	CASSPDSSTDTQYF
-	TRBV7-2	CASSALAVEQFF
-	TRBV5-1	CASSSFGVAEAFF
-	TRBV15	CATRGGEGRPGELFF
few	TRBV27	CASSGAAGAAYNEQFF
few	TRBV18	CASSPLAGNTDTQYF
-	TRBV12-3/TRBV12-4	CASSFAGNSPLHF
-	TRBV5-1	CASSLQAGANEQYF
few	TRBV4-2	CASSEEDLGGATGELFF
few	TRBV9	CASSVGDSNNYGYTF
many	TRBV5-1	CASSSDGQAYEQYF
-	TRBV20-1	CSAEAAEGAYGYTF
few	TRBV24-1	CATSVSGGQETQYF
-	TRBV12-3/TRBV12-4	CASSPISGGNEQFF
many	TRBV6-7	CASSYWHEIHF
few	TRBV4-3	CASSQAITTGDEKLFF
-	TRBV18	CASSPNRGQSTDTQYF
few	TRBV4-2	CASSQAERNQPQHF
-	TRBV6-2/TRBV6-3	CASSPRRLAGDQETQYF
few	TRBV30	CAWSVLGEFTRKDYGYTF
many	TRBV5-1	CASSPSVAGGSEQFF
-	TRBV11-2	CASSRSETQYF
-	TRBV18	CASSPLGDSNQPQHF
-	TRBV10-3	CAISDSFSTGGSSPLHF
-	TRBV20-1	CSARTGGDTQYF
-	TRBV12-5	CASGLVSGGNEQFF
-	TRBV20-1	CSASHRDRANIQYF
few	TRBV7-9	CASSFSGNQPQHF
-	TRBV2	CASSEGGGTQYF
-	TRBV6-5	CASSYSSTSYGYTF
-	TRBV2	CASKLDRDEKLFF
-	TRBV6-2/TRBV6-3	CASTIARMTNRIDTEAFF
many	TRBV6-2/TRBV6-3	CASSSAGGQETQYF
many	TRBV7-9	CASSLSSGVAKNIQYF
few	TRBV7-9	CASSNSGDTQYF
few	TRBV7-3	CASSLNPWGQDTDTQYF
few	TRBV24-1	CATSDPKGPFTDTQYF
-	TRBV20-1	CSAEGLLGSPLHF
-	TRBV2	CASSDLRGQGYNEQFF
-	TRBV20-1	CSGVGGAPTDTQYF
few	TRBV25-1	CASSELGGARPVVYEQYF
-	TRBV27	CASSFGGKETQYF
few	TRBV3-1	CASSPFVRGQNTEAFF
-	TRBV6-2/TRBV6-3	CASSGSIGNQPQHF
-	TRBV4-3	CASSQTWTGKLPYYEQYF
-	TRBV7-6	CASSPSGPSVLTDTQYF